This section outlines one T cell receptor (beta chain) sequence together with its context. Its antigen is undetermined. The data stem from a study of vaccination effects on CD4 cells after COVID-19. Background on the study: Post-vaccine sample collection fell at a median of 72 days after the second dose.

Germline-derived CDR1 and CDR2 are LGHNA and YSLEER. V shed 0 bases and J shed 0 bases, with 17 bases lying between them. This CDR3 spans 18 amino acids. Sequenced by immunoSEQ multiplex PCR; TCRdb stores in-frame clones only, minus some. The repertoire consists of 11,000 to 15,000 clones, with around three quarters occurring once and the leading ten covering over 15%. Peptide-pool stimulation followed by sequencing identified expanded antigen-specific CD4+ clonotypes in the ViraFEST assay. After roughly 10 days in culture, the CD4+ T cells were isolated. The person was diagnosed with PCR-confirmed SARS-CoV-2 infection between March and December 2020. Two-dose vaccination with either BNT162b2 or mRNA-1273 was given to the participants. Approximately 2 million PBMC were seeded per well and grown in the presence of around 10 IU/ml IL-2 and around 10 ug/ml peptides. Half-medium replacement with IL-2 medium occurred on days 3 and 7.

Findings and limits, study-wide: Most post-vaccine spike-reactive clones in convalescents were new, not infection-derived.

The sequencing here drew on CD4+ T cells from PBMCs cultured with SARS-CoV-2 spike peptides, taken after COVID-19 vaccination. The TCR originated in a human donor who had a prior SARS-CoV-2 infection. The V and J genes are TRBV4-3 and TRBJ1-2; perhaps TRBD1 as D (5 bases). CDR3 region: CASSQEGPPADSNYGYTF. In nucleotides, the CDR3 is TGCGCCAGCAGCCAAGAGGGGCCTCCAGCAGATTCTAACTATGGCTACACCTTC.